This T cell receptor (beta chain) is from a study of T cell responses to AZD1222 COVID-19 vaccine. Overall study findings and caveats: The peak T cell response came first, and repertoires were sampled only after it.

Germline CDR1 and CDR2: MNHEY and SVGAGI. This CDR3 is built from 12 residues. Trimming removed 7 bases from V and 4 bases from J, with 8 bases in between. Sequencing was performed with immunoSEQ multiplex PCR; in TCRdb, only in-frame clones are kept and a portion is missing. Among 100,000 to 150,000 clones listed, approximately 91% were seen once. In the case of this clone: Its cognate antigen is unknown. The sample holds other DNA sequences that translate to the same CDR3.

The source is an adult in good health. The specimen was peripheral blood, collected on day 0 of AZD1222 vaccination. This chain joins TRBV6-5 and TRBJ1-5, with D maybe TRBD1 (6 bases). The CDR3 protein is CASTQGNQPQHF. CDR3 sequence (DNA): TGTGCCAGCACTCAGGGGAATCAGCCCCAGCATTTT.